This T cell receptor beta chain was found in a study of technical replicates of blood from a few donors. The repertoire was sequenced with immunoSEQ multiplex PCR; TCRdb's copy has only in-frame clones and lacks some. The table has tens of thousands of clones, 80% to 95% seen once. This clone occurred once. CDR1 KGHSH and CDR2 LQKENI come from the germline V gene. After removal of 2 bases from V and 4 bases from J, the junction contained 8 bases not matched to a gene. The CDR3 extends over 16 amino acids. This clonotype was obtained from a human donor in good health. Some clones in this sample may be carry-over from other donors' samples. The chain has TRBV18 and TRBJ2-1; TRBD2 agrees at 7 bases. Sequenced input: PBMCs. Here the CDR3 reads CASSPKGGSGYNEQFF. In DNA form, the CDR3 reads TGTGCCAGCTCACCAAAGGGCGGGAGTGGATACAATGAGCAGTTCTTC. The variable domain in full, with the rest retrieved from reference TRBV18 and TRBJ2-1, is NAGVMQNPRHLVRRRGQEARLRCSPMKGHSHVYWYRQLPEEGLKFMVYLQKENIIDESGMPKERFSAEFPKEGPSILRIQQVVRGDSAAYFCASSPKGGSGYNEQFFGPGTRLTVL.